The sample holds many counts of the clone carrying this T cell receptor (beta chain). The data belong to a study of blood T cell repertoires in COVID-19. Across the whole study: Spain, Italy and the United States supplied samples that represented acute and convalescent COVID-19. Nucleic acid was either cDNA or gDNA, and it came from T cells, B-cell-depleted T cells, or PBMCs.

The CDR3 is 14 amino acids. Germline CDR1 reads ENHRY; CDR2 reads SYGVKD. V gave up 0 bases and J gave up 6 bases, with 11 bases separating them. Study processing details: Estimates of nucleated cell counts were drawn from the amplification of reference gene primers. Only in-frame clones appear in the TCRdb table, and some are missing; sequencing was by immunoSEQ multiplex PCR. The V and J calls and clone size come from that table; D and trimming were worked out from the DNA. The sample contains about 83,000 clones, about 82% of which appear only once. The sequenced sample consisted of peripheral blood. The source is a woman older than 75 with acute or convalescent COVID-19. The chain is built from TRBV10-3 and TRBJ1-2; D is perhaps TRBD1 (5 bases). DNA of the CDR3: TGTGCCATCAGTGAGTCGTCCAGGACACATGGCTACACCTTC. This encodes CAISESSRTHGYTF.